One sample yielded the 27 T cell receptor beta chains listed below, sequenced in a study of PD-1 blockade in classical Hodgkin lymphoma. The method was immunoSEQ multiplex PCR; TCRdb's version includes in-frame clones alone and lacks a portion of them. In the table there are 90,000 to 100,000 clones, about four fifths of which are singletons. Brentuximab vedotin exposure varied among the patients, all of whom had relapsed after autologous stem cell transplantation. This material consisted of peripheral blood mononuclear cells (PBMCs), taken before the second cycle of nivolumab. All receptors derive from a human donor with classical Hodgkin lymphoma.

This chain uses TRBV7-9 with TRBJ1-2; TRBD1 aligns across 8 bases. The CDR3 runs to 16 residues. Per germline, CDR1 SEHNR and CDR2 FQNEAQ (reference sequence). Trimming at V came to 1 base and at J to 2 bases, leaving 6 bases not matched to a gene. The CDR3 sequence is CASSLGQGAGNYGYTF. The CDR3 DNA is TGTGCCAGCAGCTTAGGCCAGGGGGCGGGAAACTATGGCTACACCTTC.

The chain has TRBV30 and TRBJ1-3, with D possibly being TRBD1 (5 bases). The length of the CDR3 is 17 residues. Germline V CDR1 and CDR2: GTSNPN, SVGIG (reference sequence). The V and J ends lost 3 bases and 0 bases respectively, with 18 bases between them. CDR3 amino acids: CAWSPPGRMSSGNTIYF. The CDR3 region has the DNA TGTGCCTGGAGCCCACCGGGACGGATGAGCTCTGGAAACACCATATATTTT.

Here the CDR3 DNA reads TGTGCCAGCAGCCGTAAAGACCCAGGGGCCAACGTCCTGACTTTC. It translates to CASSRKDPGANVLTF. The chain uses TRBV9 and TRBJ2-6; D is unresolved. With 4 bases removed from V and 4 bases from J, the gap between germline ends came to 12 bases. Germline V gene data show CDR1 as SGDLS and CDR2 as YYNGEE. This CDR3 has 15 residues.

The chain recombines TRBV19 with TRBJ1-2, with no clear D. V lost 5 bases to trimming and J lost 0 bases, with 10 bases between them. Germline lookup yields CDR1 LNHDA and CDR2 SQIVND (reference sequence). The CDR3 has 14 residues. The DNA for the CDR3 is TGTGCCAGTAGTCCCCCGGAAGCTAACTATGGCTACACCTTC. Translating gives CASSPPEANYGYTF.

The chain carries TRBV28 and TRBJ2-7; TRBD1 is a possible D gene (5 bases). Trimming removed 2 bases at V and 2 bases at J, with 10 bases between. CDR1 is MDHEN, CDR2 SYDVKM, per germline. CDR3 length: 14 residues. CDR3 protein: CASSLSETAYEQYF. The CDR3 DNA sequence: TGTGCCAGCAGTTTAAGCGAGACAGCCTACGAGCAGTACTTC.

The chain is built from TRBV5-6 and TRBJ2-7; tentatively, D is TRBD2 (6 bases). Trimming shortened V by 3 bases and J by 7 bases, and 20 bases separated the two germline ends. Germline CDR1 SGHDT, CDR2 YYEEEE. This CDR3 is built from 15 residues. For the CDR3, the DNA is TGTGCCAGCAGCTCCTCTGCGGAGGGGCAAATGGAGCAGTACTTC. Translated: CASSSSAEGQMEQYF.

This chain links TRBV30 with TRBJ2-5; 10 bases fit TRBD2. In germline, CDR1 is GTSNPN, CDR2 SVGIG (reference sequence). V shed 3 bases, J shed 5 bases, and the junction held 9 bases outside the gene matches. There are 15 residues in the CDR3. CDR3 sequence reads: CAWSQTSGPAETQYF. For the CDR3, the DNA is TGTGCCTGGAGCCAGACTAGCGGGCCAGCGGAGACCCAGTACTTC.

The chain employs TRBV9 and TRBJ2-2; D is ambiguous. The V gene lost 1 base and the J gene lost 7 bases, with 8 bases spanning the gap. CDR1 and CDR2 (germline): SGDLS, YYNGEE. This CDR3 has 13 amino acids. This CDR3 is CASSVSQGGELFF. CDR3 nucleotides: TGTGCCAGCAGCGTAAGCCAAGGCGGGGAGCTGTTTTTT.

This chain uses TRBV5-1 with TRBJ1-4; D is uncertain. Trimming stripped 4 bases from V and 8 bases from J, with 12 bases between. The CDR3 has 13 amino acids. The germline V gene has CDR1 SGHRS and CDR2 YFSETQ. As DNA, the CDR3 is TGCGCCAGCAGCCCCCCGGGAAAAGAAAAACTGTTTTTT. Translation gives CASSPPGKEKLFF.

The chain recombines TRBV27 with TRBJ2-1, with D perhaps matching TRBD1 or TRBD2 (6 bases each). Between the trimmed V and J ends, which lost 7 bases and 2 bases, there was a span of 18 bases. This CDR3 spans 16 amino acids. From germline, CDR1 is MNHEY and CDR2 SMNVEV (reference sequence). CDR3 protein: CASTKEGERPYNEQFF. The DNA for the CDR3 is TGTGCCAGCACCAAGGAGGGGGAGAGGCCCTACAATGAGCAGTTCTTC.

V gene TRBV30 combines with J gene TRBJ2-1; TRBD2 matches 9 bases. The germline V gene encodes CDR1 GTSNPN and CDR2 SVGIG (reference sequence). This CDR3 has 13 amino acids. V was pared by 1 base and J by 15 bases, with 10 bases of the junction left unmatched. CDR3 region: CAWSASAGGVTFF. The CDR3 bases are TGTGCCTGGAGTGCCTCTGCGGGGGGGGTAACGTTCTTC.

This clone was observed a handful of times. Here the CDR3 DNA reads TGTGCCTGCTCTGATGGCCCGCGCTCTGGGGCCAACGTCCTGACTTTC. It encodes CACSDGPRSGANVLTF. This chain connects TRBV30 to TRBJ2-6, with D unclear. V dropped 6 bases and J dropped 0 bases, with 15 bases sitting between them. The V gene's germline CDR1 is GTSNPN and CDR2 SVGIG (reference sequence). The CDR3 length is 16 residues.

Here the CDR3 reads CASSPDRAGNTIYF. As DNA, the CDR3 is TGTGCCAGCAGCCCCGACAGGGCTGGAAACACCATATATTTT. This chain uses TRBV28 with TRBJ1-3; 7 nucleotides line up with TRBD1. The germline V gene has CDR1 MDHEN and CDR2 SYDVKM. V trimming: 6 bases; J trimming: 2 bases; junction bases outside the gene matches: 4. The CDR3 runs 14 residues.

The V call is TRBV5-6, the J call TRBJ2-5; no firm D call. The ends were cut back, 1 base at V and 1 base at J, with 11 bases in the middle. CDR3 length: 15 amino acids. The V gene's germline CDR1 is SGHDT and CDR2 YYEEEE. This CDR3 is CASSLYGSSQETQYF. In DNA form, the CDR3 reads TGTGCCAGCAGCTTGTATGGAAGCTCCCAAGAGACCCAGTACTTC.

V and J are TRBV19 and TRBJ1-1; D remains ambiguous. The germline gives CDR1 LNHDA, CDR2 SQIVND (reference sequence). The V end was cut by 1 base, the J end by 8 bases, with 8 bases between. The CDR3 totals 12 residues. Written as DNA, the CDR3 is TGTGCCAGTAGTATAGGAGTCTCCGAAGCTTTCTTT. Translation gives CASSIGVSEAFF.

This chain links TRBV2 with TRBJ2-3; 8 nucleotides agree with TRBD2. V shed 2 bases and J 11 bases; nucleotides not matched to a gene: 18. The germline gives CDR1 SNHLY, CDR2 FYNNEI. The CDR3 runs 17 residues. The CDR3, as DNA: TGTGCCAGCAGTGAAATACTGGGGCAGGGACTAGGGGGTGTGCAGTATTTT. Its translation: CASSEILGQGLGGVQYF.

The V gene is TRBV27, the J gene TRBJ1-5; the match to TRBD1 covers 9 bases. Germline CDR1 MNHEY, CDR2 SMNVEV (reference sequence). Unmatched junction bases numbered 10, after V lost 6 bases and J lost 7 bases. This CDR3 is built from 15 residues. The chain's CDR3 is CASRGGQGESQPQHF. CDR3 sequence (DNA): TGTGCCAGCAGGGGGGGACAGGGAGAGTCACAGCCCCAGCATTTT.

A few counts support this clone. The gene calls are TRBV25-1 and TRBJ1-1; D gene ambiguous. The CDR3 is made up of 14 amino acids. The V end lost 6 bases, the J end lost 1 base, and 12 bases lay between the germline ends. Germline CDR1 MGHDK, CDR2 SYGVNS. The CDR3 reads CASSRGRGNTEAFF. CDR3 DNA sequence: TGTGCCAGCAGCAGAGGGCGGGGGAACACTGAAGCTTTCTTT.

The chain links TRBV2 to TRBJ2-7, with 12 nucleotides matching TRBD1. Germline CDR1 reads SNHLY; CDR2 reads FYNNEI. This CDR3 region has 14 residues. Trimming took 5 bases from V and 6 from J; bases not matched to a gene: 5. CDR3 loop: CASSTGTGGGEQYF. In DNA form, the CDR3 reads TGTGCCAGCAGTACCGGGACAGGGGGCGGCGAGCAGTACTTC.

The chain links TRBV19 to TRBJ2-7, with 10 bases aligning to TRBD1. Per germline, CDR1 LNHDA and CDR2 SQIVND (reference sequence). The CDR3 totals 15 residues. Losses at the gene ends were 2 bases for V and 2 bases for J; bases not matched to a gene: 3. CDR3 residues: CASSISGQGAYEQYF. CDR3 sequence (DNA): TGTGCCAGTAGTATAAGTGGACAGGGGGCCTACGAGCAGTACTTC.

This clone appeared once. The chain joins TRBV19 to TRBJ2-7, with 7 bases matching TRBD2. From germline, CDR1 is LNHDA and CDR2 SQIVND (reference sequence). V gave up 5 bases and J gave up 9 bases; unmatched junction bases: 10. The CDR3 contains 13 residues. The CDR3, as DNA: TGTGCCAGTAGTGGAACCATGGGCGGGGGGCAGTACTTC. Its translation: CASSGTMGGGQYF.

This clone showed up just a few times. This sequence joins TRBV28 and TRBJ1-5, with TRBD1 matching 7 bases. The CDR3 spans 15 residues. Germline CDR1 and CDR2: MDHEN and SYDVKM. Germline trimming cut 4 bases from V and 6 bases from J; bases unmatched to any gene: 9. The CDR3: CASSSPTGTSQPQHF. CDR3 bases: TGTGCCAGCAGTTCCCCGACAGGGACGAGTCAGCCCCAGCATTTT.

The rearrangement uses TRBV5-4 and TRBJ2-3; 7 bases map to TRBD1. This CDR3 comprises 15 residues. With V trimmed by 0 bases and J by 2 bases, 3 bases remained unmatched. Germline CDR1 is SGHNT and CDR2 is YYREEE (reference sequence). This chain's CDR3 is CASSLGQGVTDTQYF. CDR3 bases: TGTGCCAGCAGCTTGGGACAGGGTGTCACAGATACGCAGTATTTT.

The CDR3 here is CASSLTGGFLDEQFF. The CDR3 DNA reads as TGTGCCAGCAGCTTGACAGGGGGGTTTTTGGATGAGCAGTTCTTC. The chain links TRBV11-2 to TRBJ2-1; the match to TRBD1 covers 9 bases. The CDR3 covers 15 residues. Germline V gene sequence: CDR1 SGHAT, CDR2 FQNNGV. J gave up 8 bases and V 3 bases, and 8 bases lay outside the gene matches. Full variable domain (outside the CDR3, taken from reference TRBV11-2 and TRBJ2-1): EAGVAQSPRYKIIEKRQSVAFWCNPISGHATLYWYQQILGQGPKLLIQFQNNGVVDDSQLPKDRFSAERLKGVDSTLKIQPAKLEDSAVYLCASSLTGGFLDEQFFGPGTRLTVL.

This sequence joins TRBV7-8 and TRBJ1-1; D is unresolved. Deletions cut 0 bases from V and 1 base from J, with 9 bases between. The germline gives CDR1 SGHVS, CDR2 FQNEAQ. The CDR3 has 15 residues. The CDR3 DNA is TGTGCCAGCAGCTTAGCGTTTAACAGGAACACTGAAGCTTTCTTT. It is translated as CASSLAFNRNTEAFF.

The rearrangement uses TRBV7-2 and TRBJ2-5; D possibly corresponds to TRBD1 (6 bases). Trimming took off 2 bases at V and 5 bases at J, with 12 bases between the two ends. Germline CDR1 is SGHTA and CDR2 is FQGNSA. The CDR3 runs 14 residues. In DNA, the CDR3 is TGTGCCAGCAGCTTACAGGGGTCCGGGGAGACCCAGTACTTC. It codes for CASSLQGSGETQYF.

This sequence joins TRBV29-1 and TRBJ2-5; D is unclear. CDR1 is SQVTM, CDR2 ANQGSEA, per germline. The CDR3 loop spans 13 amino acids. Between the trimmed V and J ends, which lost 4 bases and 0 bases, there was a span of 9 bases. As DNA, the CDR3 is TGCAGCGTTGTGGGCAGTAACCAAGAGACCCAGTACTTC. Protein sequence: CSVVGSNQETQYF.